The 3 T cell receptor beta chains below all came from one sample that was sequenced in a study of blood T cell repertoires in COVID-19. The repertoire was sequenced with immunoSEQ multiplex PCR; TCRdb's copy has only in-frame clones and lacks some. The profile covers more than 120,000 clones, with more than 75% appearing a single time and approximately 40% taken by the ten largest. The sample comprised peripheral blood. The receptors derive from a man aged 45-60 years who had recovered from COVID-19.

V usage is TRBV6-2 or TRBV6-3 and J usage is TRBJ2-2; TRBD1 agrees at 8 bases. Germline V lookup: CDR1 MNHEY, CDR2 SVGEGT. With V trimmed by 1 base and J by 7 bases, 8 bases remained unmatched. The CDR3 runs to 16 residues. The CDR3 is CASSYLMTGEGGELFF. The CDR3 DNA reads as TGTGCCAGCAGTTACTTGATGACAGGGGAAGGCGGGGAGCTGTTTTTT.

In its sample, this clone was seen once. The rearrangement links TRBV11-3 to TRBJ1-1; D remains unclear. This CDR3 is 15 amino acids long. Trimming took 4 bases from V and 1 from J, leaving 13 bases between them. CDR1 SGHNT and CDR2 YENEEA come from the germline V gene. CDR3 in DNA: TGTGCCAGCAGCTCACCCGGAGGGAAGAACACTGAAGCTTTCTTT. It specifies CASSSPGGKNTEAFF. Combining the CDR3 with reference TRBV11-3 and TRBJ1-1 gives the whole variable domain EAGVVQSPRYKIIEKKQPVAFWCNPISGHNTLYWYLQNLGQGPELLIRYENEEAVDDSQLPKDRFSAERLKGVDSTLKIQPAELGDSAVYLCASSSPGGKNTEAFFGQGTRLTVV.

The chain links TRBV6-2 or TRBV6-3 to TRBJ1-1; D is possibly TRBD1 (6 bases). The CDR3 covers 13 residues. Germline-derived CDR1 and CDR2 are MNHEY and SVGEGT. Trimming left V 6 bases short and J 4 bases short, with 12 bases between. The DNA of the CDR3 is TGTGCCAGCAGCCGGGGGCCGGTCACTGAAGCTTTCTTT. Translating it yields CASSRGPVTEAFF.